The source of this T cell receptor beta chain is a study of blood T cell repertoires in COVID-19. Study-level information: Specimens from acute and convalescent COVID-19 originated in the United States, Italy and Spain. PBMCs, B-cell-depleted T cells, or T cells were the source of the cDNA or gDNA that made up the material.

Clones were sequenced by immunoSEQ multiplex PCR, and TCRdb holds only the in-frame ones, with some missing. In the table there are approximately 210,000 clones, about four fifths of which are singletons. This clone was recorded a few times. The germline CDR1 and CDR2 sequences are SGHVS and FQNEAQ. Trimming removed 4 bases from V and 0 bases from J, with 12 bases in between. This CDR3 spans 15 amino acids. Sequenced input: peripheral blood. The chain carries TRBV7-8 and TRBJ1-1; a weak D match, TRBD1 (5 bases). This TCR derives from an elderly woman with acute or convalescent COVID-19. The CDR3 sequence: CASSSTVAMNTEAFF. CDR3 nucleotide sequence: TGTGCCAGCAGCTCGACAGTTGCGATGAACACTGAAGCTTTCTTT.